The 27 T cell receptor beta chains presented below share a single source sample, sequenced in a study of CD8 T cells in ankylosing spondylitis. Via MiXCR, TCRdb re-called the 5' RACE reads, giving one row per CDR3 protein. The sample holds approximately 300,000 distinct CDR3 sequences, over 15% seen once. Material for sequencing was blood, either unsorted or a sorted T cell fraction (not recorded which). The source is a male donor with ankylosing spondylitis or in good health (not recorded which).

The CDR3 DNA reads TGTGCCAGCAGCCCCCCATGGGGGAGAGATACGCAGTATTTT. Its protein product is CASSPPWGRDTQYF. The chain is built from TRBV3-1 and TRBJ2-3; D may correspond to TRBD1 or TRBD2 (5 bases each). CDR3 length: 14 residues. Germline loops: CDR1 LGHDT, CDR2 YNNKEL (reference sequence). The germline V and J ends were trimmed by 4 bases and 5 bases, with 13 bases remaining between them.

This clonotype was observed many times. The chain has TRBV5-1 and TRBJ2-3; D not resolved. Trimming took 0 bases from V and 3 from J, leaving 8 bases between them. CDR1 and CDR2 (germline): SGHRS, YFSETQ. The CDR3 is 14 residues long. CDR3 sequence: CASSLDSRTDTQYF. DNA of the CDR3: TGCGCCAGCAGCTTGGATTCTAGAACAGATACGCAGTATTTT.

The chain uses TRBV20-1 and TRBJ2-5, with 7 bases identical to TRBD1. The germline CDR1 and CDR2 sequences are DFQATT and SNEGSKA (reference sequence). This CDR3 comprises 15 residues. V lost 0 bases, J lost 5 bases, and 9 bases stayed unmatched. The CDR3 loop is CSARDPTGVGETQYF. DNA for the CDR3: TGCAGTGCTAGAGATCCCACAGGGGTTGGGGAGACCCAGTACTTC.

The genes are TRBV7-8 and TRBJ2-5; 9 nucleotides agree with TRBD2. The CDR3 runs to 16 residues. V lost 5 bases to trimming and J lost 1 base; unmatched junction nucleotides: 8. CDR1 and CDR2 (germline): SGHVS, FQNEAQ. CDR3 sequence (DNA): TGTGCCAGCAGCGTTCCGGGACTAGCCAGCCAAGAGACCCAGTACTTC. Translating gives CASSVPGLASQETQYF.

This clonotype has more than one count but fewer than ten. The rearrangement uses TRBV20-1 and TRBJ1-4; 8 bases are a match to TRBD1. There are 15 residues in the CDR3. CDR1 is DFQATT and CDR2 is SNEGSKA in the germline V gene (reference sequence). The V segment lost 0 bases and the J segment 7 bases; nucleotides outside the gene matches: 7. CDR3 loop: CSARDPRQGSEKLFF. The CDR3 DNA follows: TGCAGTGCTAGAGATCCGAGACAGGGGAGTGAAAAACTGTTTTTT.

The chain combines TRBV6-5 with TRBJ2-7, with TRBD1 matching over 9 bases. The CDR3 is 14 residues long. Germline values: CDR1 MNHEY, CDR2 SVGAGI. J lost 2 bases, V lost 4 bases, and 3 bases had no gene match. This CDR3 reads CASSSGTGTYEQYV. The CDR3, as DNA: TGTGCCAGCAGTTCCGGGACAGGGACCTACGAGCAGTACGTC.

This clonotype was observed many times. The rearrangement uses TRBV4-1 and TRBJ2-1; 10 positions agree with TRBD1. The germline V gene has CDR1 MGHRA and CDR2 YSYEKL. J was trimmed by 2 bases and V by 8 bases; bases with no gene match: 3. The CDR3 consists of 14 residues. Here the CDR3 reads CASSGTGAYNEQFF. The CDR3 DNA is TGCGCCAGCTCCGGGACAGGGGCCTACAATGAGCAGTTCTTC.

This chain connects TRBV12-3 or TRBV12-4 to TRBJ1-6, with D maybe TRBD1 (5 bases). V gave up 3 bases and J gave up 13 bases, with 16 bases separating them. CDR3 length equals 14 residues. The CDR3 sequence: CASSFGGAERPLHF. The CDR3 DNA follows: TGTGCCAGCAGTTTTGGAGGGGCCGAACGGCCCCTCCACTTT.

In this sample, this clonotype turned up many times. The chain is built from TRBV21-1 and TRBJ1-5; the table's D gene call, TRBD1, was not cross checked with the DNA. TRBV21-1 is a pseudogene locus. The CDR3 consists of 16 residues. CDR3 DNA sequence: TGTGCCAGCAGCAAAGGGCAGGACAGGCCCGATCAGCCCCAGCATTTT. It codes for CASSKGQDRPDQPQHF.

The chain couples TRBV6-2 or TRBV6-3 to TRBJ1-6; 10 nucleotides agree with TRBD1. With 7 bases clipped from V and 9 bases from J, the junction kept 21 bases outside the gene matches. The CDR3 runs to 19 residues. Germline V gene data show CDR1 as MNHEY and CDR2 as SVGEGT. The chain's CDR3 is CASTRAGTGAISASSPLHF. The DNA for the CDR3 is TGTGCCAGCACCAGAGCCGGGACAGGGGCGATCAGTGCGAGTTCACCCCTCCACTTT.

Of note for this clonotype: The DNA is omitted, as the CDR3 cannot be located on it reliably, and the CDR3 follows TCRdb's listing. This CDR3 reads CASSPSGQGATGELFF. The chain couples TRBV28 to TRBJ2-2; the table names TRBD1, a call not compared with the DNA. The CDR3 is 16 residues long, ends included. Germline-derived CDR1 and CDR2 are MDHEN and SYDVKM.

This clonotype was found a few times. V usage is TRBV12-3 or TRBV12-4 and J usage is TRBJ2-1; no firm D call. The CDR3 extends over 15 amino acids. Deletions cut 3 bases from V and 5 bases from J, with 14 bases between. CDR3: CASSLVERWDNEQFF. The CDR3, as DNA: TGTGCCAGCAGTTTGGTGGAGCGATGGGACAATGAGCAGTTCTTC.

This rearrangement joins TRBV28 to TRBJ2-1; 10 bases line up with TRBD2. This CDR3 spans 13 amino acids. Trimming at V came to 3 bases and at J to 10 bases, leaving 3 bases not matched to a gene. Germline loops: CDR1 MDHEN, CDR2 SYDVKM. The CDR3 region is CASSFLSGGEQFF. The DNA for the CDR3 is TGTGCCAGCAGTTTCCTTAGCGGGGGGGAGCAGTTCTTC.

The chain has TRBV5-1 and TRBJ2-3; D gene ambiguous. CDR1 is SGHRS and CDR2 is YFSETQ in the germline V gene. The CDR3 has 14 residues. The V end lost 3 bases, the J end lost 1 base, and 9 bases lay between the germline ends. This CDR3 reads CASSSEVGTDTQYF. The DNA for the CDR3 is TGCGCCAGCAGCTCGGAAGTAGGCACAGATACGCAGTATTTT.

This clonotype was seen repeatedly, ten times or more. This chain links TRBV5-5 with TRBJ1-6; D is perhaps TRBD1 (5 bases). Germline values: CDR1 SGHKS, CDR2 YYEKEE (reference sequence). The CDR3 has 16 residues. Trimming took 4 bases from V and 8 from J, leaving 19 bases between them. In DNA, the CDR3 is TGTGCCAGCAGCATATCCGAGGGGCGCATAGATTCACCCCTCCACTTT. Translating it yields CASSISEGRIDSPLHF. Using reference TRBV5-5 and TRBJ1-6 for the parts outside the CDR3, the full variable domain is DAGVTQSPTHLIKTRGQQVTLRCSPISGHKSVSWYQQVLGQGPQFIFQYYEKEERGRGNFPDRFSARQFPNYSSELNVNALLLGDSALYLCASSISEGRIDSPLHFGNGTRLTVT.

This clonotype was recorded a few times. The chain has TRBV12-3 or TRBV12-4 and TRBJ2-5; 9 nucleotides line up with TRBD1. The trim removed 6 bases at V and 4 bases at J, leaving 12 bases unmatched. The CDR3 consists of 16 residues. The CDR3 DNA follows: TGTGCCAGCAGCAGCTATGCACAGGGGGCAGGAGAGACCCAGTACTTC. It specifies CASSSYAQGAGETQYF.

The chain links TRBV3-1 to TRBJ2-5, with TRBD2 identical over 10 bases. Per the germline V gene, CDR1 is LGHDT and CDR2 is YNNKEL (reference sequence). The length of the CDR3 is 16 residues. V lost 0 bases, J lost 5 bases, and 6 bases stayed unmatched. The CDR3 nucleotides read TGTGCCAGCAGCCAAGAAAGGCTAGCGGGAGTGGAGACCCAGTACTTC. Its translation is CASSQERLAGVETQYF.

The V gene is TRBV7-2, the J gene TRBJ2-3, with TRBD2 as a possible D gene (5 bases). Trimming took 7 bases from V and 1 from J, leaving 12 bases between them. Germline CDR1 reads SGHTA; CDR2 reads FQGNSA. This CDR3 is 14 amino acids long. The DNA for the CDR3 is TGTGCCAGCACCCCGCACGGGGGCACAGATACGCAGTATTTT. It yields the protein CASTPHGGTDTQYF.

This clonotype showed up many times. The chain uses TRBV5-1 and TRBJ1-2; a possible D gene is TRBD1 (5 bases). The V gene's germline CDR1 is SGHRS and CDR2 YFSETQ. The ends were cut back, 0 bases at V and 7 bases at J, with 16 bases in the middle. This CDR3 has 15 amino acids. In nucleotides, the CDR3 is TGCGCCAGCAGCTTGGATGGCAGGGAAGGGAGTGGCTACACCTTC. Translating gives CASSLDGREGSGYTF.

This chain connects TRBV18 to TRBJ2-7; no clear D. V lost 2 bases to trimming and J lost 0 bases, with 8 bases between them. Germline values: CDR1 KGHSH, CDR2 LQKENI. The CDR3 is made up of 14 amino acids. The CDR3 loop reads CASSPTLSSYEQYV. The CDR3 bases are TGTGCCAGCTCACCAACACTTAGCTCCTACGAGCAGTACGTC.

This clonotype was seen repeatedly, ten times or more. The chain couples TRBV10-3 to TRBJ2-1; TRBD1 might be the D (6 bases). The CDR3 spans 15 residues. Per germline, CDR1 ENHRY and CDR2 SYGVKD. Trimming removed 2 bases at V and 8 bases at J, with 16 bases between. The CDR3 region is CAISEVRGTGYEQFF. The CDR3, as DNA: TGTGCCATCAGTGAGGTCAGGGGCACTGGATATGAGCAGTTCTTC.

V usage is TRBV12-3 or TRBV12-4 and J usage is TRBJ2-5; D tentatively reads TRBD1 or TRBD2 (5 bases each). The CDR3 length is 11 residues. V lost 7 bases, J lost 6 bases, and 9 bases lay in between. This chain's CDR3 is CASTGAKTQYF. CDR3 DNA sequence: TGTGCCAGCACCGGGGCCAAGACCCAGTACTTC.

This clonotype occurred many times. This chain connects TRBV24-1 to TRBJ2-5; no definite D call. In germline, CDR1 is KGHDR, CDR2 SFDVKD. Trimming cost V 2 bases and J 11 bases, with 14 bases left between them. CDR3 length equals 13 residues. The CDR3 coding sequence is TGTGCCACCAGTGATTCCCGTGGTGGGCGGCAGTACTTC. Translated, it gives CATSDSRGGRQYF.

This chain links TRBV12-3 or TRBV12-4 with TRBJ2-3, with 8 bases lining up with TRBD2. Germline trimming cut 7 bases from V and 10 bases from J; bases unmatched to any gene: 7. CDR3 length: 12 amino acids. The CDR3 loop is CASTFSGGAQYF. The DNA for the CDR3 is TGTGCCAGCACTTTTTCCGGGGGGGCGCAGTATTTT.

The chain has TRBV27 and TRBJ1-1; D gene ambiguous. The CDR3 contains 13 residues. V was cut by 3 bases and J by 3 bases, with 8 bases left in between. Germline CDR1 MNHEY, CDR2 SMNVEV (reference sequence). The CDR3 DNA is TGTGCCAGCAGTTTTTCTCGCGACACTGAAGCTTTCTTT. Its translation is CASSFSRDTEAFF.

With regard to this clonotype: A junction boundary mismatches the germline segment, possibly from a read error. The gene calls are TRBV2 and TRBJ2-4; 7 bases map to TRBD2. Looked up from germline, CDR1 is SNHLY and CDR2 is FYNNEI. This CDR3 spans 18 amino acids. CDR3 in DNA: TGTGCCTGCAGTTTTGAATTTTCTAGCGGCGTCGCCAAAAACATTCAGTACTTC. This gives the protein CACSFEFSSGVAKNIQYF.

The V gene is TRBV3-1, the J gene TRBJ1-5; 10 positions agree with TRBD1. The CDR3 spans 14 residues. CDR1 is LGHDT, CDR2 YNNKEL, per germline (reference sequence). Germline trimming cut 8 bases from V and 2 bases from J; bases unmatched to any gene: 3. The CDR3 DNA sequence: TGTGCCAGCGGACAGGGGGGAGGCAATCAGCCCCAGCATTTT. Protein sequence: CASGQGGGNQPQHF.